What follows are 24 T cell receptor beta chains derived from one specimen sequenced in a study of CD4 T cells in relation to SARS-CoV-2 and coronaviruses. Which antigens these TCRs recognize remains unknown. Data came from immunoSEQ multiplex PCR; TCRdb stores just in-frame clones and leaves some out. The data show 30,000 to 45,000 clones, 70% to 85% seen once. The sequencing input was memory CD4+ T cells from PBMCs, cultured in vitro. All receptors come from an adult with COVID-19.

The genes are TRBV9 and TRBJ2-7; D not certain. Trimming pared 0 bases from V and 4 bases from J, leaving 14 bases between. Per the germline V gene, CDR1 is SGDLS and CDR2 is YYNGEE. This CDR3 spans 15 amino acids. In DNA, the CDR3 is TGTGCCAGCAGCGTAGGGGGTGTTTCAGTGTACGAGCAGTACTTC. Protein product: CASSVGGVSVYEQYF. Using reference TRBV9 and TRBJ2-7 for the parts outside the CDR3, the full variable domain is DSGVTQTPKHLITATGQRVTLRCSPRSGDLSVYWYQQSLDQGLQFLIQYYNGEERAKGNILERFSAQQFPDLHSELNLSSLELGDSALYFCASSVGGVSVYEQYFGPGTRLTVT.

V is TRBV7-9 and J is TRBJ1-3; a possible D gene is TRBD1 (5 bases). V lost 5 bases and J 8 bases, leaving 10 bases between the germline ends. Looked up from germline, CDR1 is SEHNR and CDR2 is FQNEAQ (reference sequence). This CDR3 spans 12 amino acids. Written as DNA, the CDR3 is TGTGCCAGCAGCCCAGGAGGGGACACCATATATTTT. Its protein product is CASSPGGDTIYF.

The chain uses TRBV2 and TRBJ2-5, with 7 nucleotides matching TRBD2. J was trimmed by 1 base and V by 3 bases; bases with no gene match: 8. The CDR3 runs 16 residues. CDR1 SNHLY and CDR2 FYNNEI come from the germline V gene. CDR3 in amino acids: CASSEGLSSGQETQYF. CDR3 nucleotide sequence: TGTGCCAGCAGTGAGGGCTTGTCTAGCGGCCAAGAGACCCAGTACTTC.

V gene TRBV19 combines with J gene TRBJ2-1; D not resolved. Trimming removed 4 bases from V and 10 bases from J, with 8 bases in between. Germline assignment: CDR1 LNHDA and CDR2 SQIVND (reference sequence). This CDR3 has 11 amino acids. For the CDR3, the DNA is TGTGCCAGTAGTACAGGACCCGAGCAGTTCTTC. Amino acid sequence: CASSTGPEQFF.

The V call is TRBV7-2, the J call TRBJ2-1, with a tentative D call TRBD2 (6 bases). The germline V and J ends were trimmed by 2 bases and 1 base, with 9 bases remaining between them. Germline V gene sequence: CDR1 SGHTA, CDR2 FQGNSA. The CDR3 sequence is 15 residues long. CDR3 DNA: TGTGCCAGCAGCTTAAGCGGGTATTCCTACAATGAGCAGTTCTTC. It is translated as CASSLSGYSYNEQFF.

The chain combines TRBV2 with TRBJ1-2; D gene uncertain. V was pared by 6 bases and J by 7 bases, with 12 bases between. Looked up from germline, CDR1 is SNHLY and CDR2 is FYNNEI. The CDR3 totals 12 residues. CDR3 DNA: TGTGCCAGCAGATCGGCCGATTCTGGCTACACCTTC. Translation gives CASRSADSGYTF.

This clone was recorded only once. V and J are TRBV18 and TRBJ2-3, with a possible D match to TRBD2 (5 bases). Trimming took 6 bases from V and 0 from J, leaving 16 bases between them. CDR3 length equals 16 residues. Germline V lookup: CDR1 KGHSH, CDR2 LQKENI. CDR3 protein: CASSPRSAVSTDTQYF. The CDR3 DNA sequence: TGTGCCAGCTCGCCCAGATCAGCGGTTAGCACAGATACGCAGTATTTT.

The chain uses TRBV7-9 and TRBJ1-4; D unclear. Trimming stripped 1 base from V and 4 bases from J, with 7 bases between. Germline lookup yields CDR1 SEHNR and CDR2 FQNEAQ (reference sequence). CDR3 size: 14 residues. CDR3 region: CASSLDANNEKLFF. CDR3 in DNA: TGTGCCAGCAGCTTAGACGCGAATAATGAAAAACTGTTTTTT.

This clone came up a few times. The rearrangement uses TRBV4-3 and TRBJ2-2; no definite D call. The germline V gene encodes CDR1 LGHNA and CDR2 YSLEER. V lost 1 base to trimming and J lost 2 bases, with 14 bases between them. The CDR3 is made up of 17 amino acids. In DNA, the CDR3 is TGCGCCAGCAGCCAAGTGTGGCGGCGCCTTAACACCGGGGAGCTGTTTTTT. Residues: CASSQVWRRLNTGELFF.

This clone showed up just a few times. The J gene is TRBJ2-2, the V gene TRBV7-3; maybe TRBD2 (5 bases). The V end was cut by 2 bases, the J end by 0 bases, with 7 bases between. The length of the CDR3 is 15 residues. The V gene's germline CDR1 is SGHTA and CDR2 FQGTGA. Here the CDR3 reads CASSLLAPNTGELFF. CDR3 DNA: TGTGCCAGCAGCTTATTAGCGCCGAACACCGGGGAGCTGTTTTTT.

The chain carries TRBV14 and TRBJ2-4; a weak D match, TRBD1 (6 bases). The CDR3 is 18 amino acids. V was pared by 1 base and J by 1 base, with 17 bases between. Germline assignment: CDR1 SGHDN and CDR2 FVKESK. The CDR3 DNA reads as TGTGCCAGCAGCCAAGGCATCAGGGGTAGTCGGGCCAAAAACATTCAGTACTTC. It translates to CASSQGIRGSRAKNIQYF. The complete variable domain, with remaining parts taken from reference TRBV14 and TRBJ2-4, reads EAGVTQFPSHSVIEKGQTVTLRCDPISGHDNLYWYRRVMGKEIKFLLHFVKESKQDESGMPNNRFLAERTGGTYSTLKVQPAELEDSGVYFCASSQGIRGSRAKNIQYFGAGTRLSVL.

The gene calls are TRBV10-3 and TRBJ2-3, with D perhaps matching TRBD1 (8 bases). The CDR3 runs 17 residues. Germline V lookup: CDR1 ENHRY, CDR2 SYGVKD. Trimming removed 6 bases at V and 1 base at J, with 20 bases between. CDR3 bases: TGTGCCATCAGAGAATTGACAGGGGAGGGAGGCACAGATACGCAGTATTTT. It encodes CAIRELTGEGGTDTQYF.

V gene TRBV4-2 combines with J gene TRBJ2-3, with TRBD2 as a possible D gene (6 bases). This CDR3 is 14 amino acids long. V was cut by 1 base and J by 4 bases, with 9 bases left in between. In germline, CDR1 is LGHNA, CDR2 YNFKEQ. The chain's CDR3 is CASSQAGEADTQYF. CDR3 nucleotide sequence: TGTGCCAGCAGCCAAGCGGGAGAGGCAGATACGCAGTATTTT.

The chain couples TRBV29-1 to TRBJ1-1; 7 nucleotides agree with TRBD1. After removal of 6 bases from V and 5 bases from J, the junction contained 9 bases not matched to a gene. CDR1 and CDR2 from the germline V gene are SQVTM and ANQGSEA. The length of the CDR3 is 13 residues. The DNA for the CDR3 is TGCAGCGTCGGGACAGCCTCAAGGACTGAAGCTTTCTTT. Translating it yields CSVGTASRTEAFF.

The chain recombines TRBV18 with TRBJ2-1; 7 positions match TRBD2. The CDR3 consists of 20 residues. From germline, CDR1 is KGHSH and CDR2 LQKENI. The ends lost 3 bases at V and 0 bases at J; junction bases unmatched: 17. The CDR3 protein is CASSPLSPSGTKSSYNEQFF. CDR3 DNA sequence: TGTGCCAGCTCACCTTTAAGCCCTAGCGGTACTAAAAGCTCCTACAATGAGCAGTTCTTC.

The rearrangement links TRBV5-1 to TRBJ2-2; 8 nucleotides agree with TRBD1. V lost 5 bases, J lost 7 bases, and 7 bases stayed unmatched. CDR1 and CDR2 from the germline V gene are SGHRS and YFSETQ. The CDR3 has 14 residues. CDR3 amino acids: CASRGDRSSGELFF. CDR3 DNA sequence: TGCGCCAGCAGAGGGGACAGGTCGAGCGGGGAGCTGTTTTTT.

V is TRBV7-9 and J is TRBJ2-7; TRBD2 matches 7 bases. Germline CDR1 SEHNR, CDR2 FQNEAQ (reference sequence). J was trimmed by 2 bases and V by 5 bases; bases with no gene match: 15. The length of the CDR3 is 17 residues. The CDR3 region is CASSPGTVVSGTYEQYF. DNA of the CDR3: TGTGCCAGCAGCCCCGGGACCGTGGTGAGCGGGACCTACGAGCAGTACTTC.

This clone was counted once. V usage is TRBV5-1 and J usage is TRBJ1-5, with a possible D match to TRBD1 (5 bases). This CDR3 has 16 amino acids. Trimming took off 0 bases at V and 4 bases at J, with 14 bases between the two ends. From germline, CDR1 is SGHRS and CDR2 YFSETQ. This chain's CDR3 is CASSLVPGGGNQPQHF. The CDR3 DNA is TGCGCCAGCAGCTTGGTTCCGGGTGGGGGTAATCAGCCCCAGCATTTT.

The V gene is TRBV30, the J gene TRBJ1-6; no clear D. The germline CDR1 and CDR2 sequences are GTSNPN and SVGIG (reference sequence). V was shortened by 2 bases and J by 7 bases, with 9 bases between the two germline ends. The CDR3 consists of 13 residues. DNA for the CDR3: TGTGCCTGGAGTCCCTTCGCGAATTCACCCCTCCACTTT. Residues: CAWSPFANSPLHF.

The V and J genes are TRBV18 and TRBJ2-1, with 11 bases matching TRBD2. The germline V gene has CDR1 KGHSH and CDR2 LQKENI. The CDR3 runs to 14 residues. V was pared by 5 bases and J by 6 bases, with 3 bases of the junction left unmatched. CDR3 DNA sequence: TGTGCCAGCTCAGAGCTAGCGGGAGGCAATGAGCAGTTCTTC. Protein sequence: CASSELAGGNEQFF.

The chain carries TRBV18 and TRBJ1-1; perhaps TRBD1 as D (5 bases). Germline V gene lookup returns CDR1 KGHSH and CDR2 LQKENI. Between the trimmed V and J ends, which lost 5 bases and 4 bases, there was a span of 17 bases. The length of the CDR3 is 15 residues. CDR3 amino acids: CASSWYTGESTEAFF. CDR3 bases: TGTGCCAGCTCATGGTATACGGGGGAGAGCACTGAAGCTTTCTTT.

This clone is classed as large (0.1 to 1%). Here the CDR3 reads CASSFTRDTDTQYF. CDR3 nucleotide sequence: TGTGCCAGCAGCTTTACCAGAGACACAGATACGCAGTATTTT. The chain recombines TRBV7-2 with TRBJ2-3; the D is unclear. V dropped 3 bases and J dropped 2 bases, with 9 bases sitting between them. The CDR3 is 14 residues long. Germline CDR1 is SGHTA and CDR2 is FQGNSA.

The chain recombines TRBV18 with TRBJ2-1; 8 bases agree with TRBD2. CDR3 length: 17 residues. With 3 bases clipped from V and 0 bases from J, the junction kept 7 bases outside the gene matches. The germline V gene has CDR1 KGHSH and CDR2 LQKENI. CDR3 region: CASSPSQLAVSYNEQFF. The CDR3 nucleotides are TGTGCCAGCTCACCCTCTCAACTAGCGGTCTCCTACAATGAGCAGTTCTTC.

This CDR3 is CASSIDRGTLGEELFF. Written as DNA, the CDR3 is TGTGCCAGCAGCATCGACAGGGGGACATTAGGGGAGGAGCTGTTTTTT. The chain employs TRBV5-4 and TRBJ2-2; 9 nucleotides align to TRBD1. V lost 4 bases to trimming and J lost 10 bases; unmatched junction nucleotides: 14. The CDR3 is 16 amino acids. Germline assignment: CDR1 SGHNT and CDR2 YYREEE (reference sequence).